The 19 T cell receptor beta chains below come from one sample, sequenced in a study of identical twins. TCRdb redid the calling of the 5' RACE reads with MiXCR, one entry per CDR3 protein. Altogether fewer than 800,000 distinct CDR3 sequences are present, about 7.6% being singletons, with the ten largest covering 1.6%. In addition, the sample was reused for a study of yellow fever vaccine responses in identical twins.

Sequencing was done on a sample of PBMCs. The receptors were sampled from a young woman in good health.

The chain links TRBV28 to TRBJ1-2; D possibly corresponds to TRBD1 (5 bases). This CDR3 comprises 15 residues. Germline V gene sequence: CDR1 MDHEN, CDR2 SYDVKM. V dropped 6 bases and J dropped 7 bases, with 21 bases sitting between them. CDR3 amino acids: CASRIGTAASIGYTF. The CDR3 nucleotides read TGTGCCAGCAGGATCGGGACGGCGGCTAGTATTGGCTACACCTTC.

Ten or more counts support this clonotype. The chain combines TRBV9 with TRBJ1-1; tentatively, D is TRBD1 (5 bases). This CDR3 contains 15 residues. CDR1 is SGDLS and CDR2 is YYNGEE in the germline V gene. V gave up 0 bases and J gave up 5 bases, with 14 bases separating them. DNA for the CDR3: TGTGCCAGCAGCGTAGGCCCCGGGACGAAAACTGAAGCTTTCTTT. It codes for CASSVGPGTKTEAFF.

This clonotype was observed many times. The V gene is TRBV12-3 or TRBV12-4, the J gene TRBJ1-5, with D possibly being TRBD1 (5 bases). V lost 5 bases and J lost 3, with 11 bases in between. The CDR3 is 14 amino acids. The DNA for the CDR3 is TGTGCCAGCAGTGTGGGACCCCACAATCAGCCCCAGCATTTT. The encoded protein is CASSVGPHNQPQHF.

This clonotype occurred a few times. V usage is TRBV20-1 and J usage is TRBJ2-5; 12 nucleotides agree with TRBD2. The CDR3 has 16 residues. Trimming removed 0 bases from V and 2 bases from J; junction bases left unmatched: 4. Germline CDR1 reads DFQATT; CDR2 reads SNEGSKA (reference sequence). The CDR3 protein is CSARDPSGRGQETQYF. CDR3 sequence (DNA): TGCAGTGCTAGAGACCCTAGCGGGAGGGGTCAAGAGACCCAGTACTTC.

This clonotype showed up many times. V and J are TRBV29-1 and TRBJ2-3; D is perhaps TRBD1 (5 bases). The germline V gene has CDR1 SQVTM and CDR2 ANQGSEA. The CDR3 is made up of 12 amino acids. The germline V and J ends were trimmed by 4 bases and 4 bases, with 9 bases remaining between them. CDR3 residues: CSVGLTADTQYF. The CDR3 bases are TGCAGCGTTGGCCTGACAGCAGATACGCAGTATTTT.

This clonotype was seen repeatedly, ten times or more. The chain couples TRBV2 to TRBJ1-5, with 10 bases fitting TRBD1. The CDR3 consists of 14 residues. CDR1 is SNHLY and CDR2 is FYNNEI in the germline V gene. The V and J ends lost 7 bases and 7 bases, in that order; junction bases with no gene match: 7. In nucleotides, the CDR3 is TGTGCCAGCAATAAGGGACAGGGGACCCAGCCCCAGCATTTT. Translated, it gives CASNKGQGTQPQHF. Supplemented by reference TRBV2 and TRBJ1-5, the full variable domain reads EPEVTQTPSHQVTQMGQEVILRCVPISNHLYFYWYRQILGQKVEFLVSFYNNEISEKSEIFDDQFSVERPDGSNFTLKIRSTKLEDSAMYFCASNKGQGTQPQHFGDGTRLSIL.

This clonotype was seen many times. This chain joins TRBV29-1 and TRBJ1-1, with D hard to call. V was cut by 4 bases and J by 1 base, with 13 bases left in between. The CDR3 length is 14 residues. Germline V CDR1 and CDR2: SQVTM, ANQGSEA. CDR3 coding DNA: TGCAGCGTTGTTGTCCACTCTTCGAACACTGAAGCTTTCTTT. Encoded protein: CSVVVHSSNTEAFF. The full variable domain, its missing parts supplied by reference TRBV29-1 and TRBJ1-1, is SAVISQKPSRDICQRGTSLTIQCQVDSQVTMMFWYRQQPGQSLTLIATANQGSEATYESGFVIDKFPISRPNLTFSTLTVSNMSPEDSSIYLCSVVVHSSNTEAFFGQGTRLTVV.

This clonotype was observed many times. This rearrangement joins TRBV29-1 to TRBJ2-3, with unresolved D. V lost 7 bases and J lost 5, with 7 bases in between. Germline V CDR1 and CDR2: SQVTM, ANQGSEA. There are 10 residues in the CDR3. The CDR3 sequence: CSGPIDTQYF. CDR3 in DNA: TGCAGCGGCCCCATAGATACGCAGTATTTT.

The chain recombines TRBV20-1 with TRBJ1-5; 9 bases are a match to TRBD1. This CDR3 has 15 residues. J lost 2 bases, V lost 1 base, and 3 bases had no gene match. Germline CDR1 reads DFQATT; CDR2 reads SNEGSKA (reference sequence). CDR3 sequence (DNA): TGCAGTGCTAGAGTTTGGACAGGGGGCAATCAGCCCCAGCATTTT. Translation: CSARVWTGGNQPQHF.

The chain has TRBV4-2 and TRBJ1-1; D gene ambiguous. Germline V gene lookup returns CDR1 LGHNA and CDR2 YNFKEQ. V lost 0 bases to trimming and J lost 1 base, with 6 bases between them. The CDR3 runs 14 residues. The DNA of the CDR3 is TGTGCCAGCAGCCAAGATCCAGAGAACACTGAAGCTTTCTTT. It yields the protein CASSQDPENTEAFF.

This rearrangement joins TRBV16 to TRBJ1-1; D is uncertain. V was pared by 1 base and J by 2 bases, with 11 bases between. The CDR3 sequence is 15 residues long. Germline lookup yields CDR1 KGHSY and CDR2 FQNENV. This chain's CDR3 is CASSQLNTQNTEAFF. Written as DNA, the CDR3 is TGTGCCAGCAGCCAATTGAACACTCAAAACACTGAAGCTTTCTTT.

This clonotype has ten or more counts. The chain uses TRBV7-6 and TRBJ2-5; a weak D match, TRBD2 (6 bases). The CDR3 loop spans 15 amino acids. The V end was cut by 0 bases, the J end by 12 bases, with 20 bases between. Looked up from germline, CDR1 is SGHVS and CDR2 is FNYEAQ. CDR3 in amino acids: CASSLASGVNSNKYF. In nucleotides, the CDR3 is TGTGCCAGCAGCTTAGCATCGGGGGTCAACAGCAATAAGTACTTC.

This clonotype was detected many times. The chain recombines TRBV20-1 with TRBJ2-1; D possibly uses TRBD1 or TRBD2 (6 bases each). With 2 bases removed from V and 6 bases from J, the gap between germline ends came to 17 bases. Germline V CDR1 and CDR2: DFQATT, SNEGSKA (reference sequence). There are 15 residues in the CDR3. The CDR3 spells CSARSPFGGGNEQFF. CDR3 bases: TGCAGTGCTAGATCACCCTTCGGAGGGGGCAATGAGCAGTTCTTC.

This chain joins TRBV29-1 and TRBJ2-7; D is undetermined. This CDR3 region has 15 residues. The V end was cut by 7 bases, the J end by 4 bases, with 23 bases between. Germline loops: CDR1 SQVTM, CDR2 ANQGSEA. CDR3 coding DNA: TGCAGCGGTCCTCCCCACCTAACCACCTTGTACGAGCAGTACGTC. Encoded protein: CSGPPHLTTLYEQYV.

In this sample, this clonotype turned up many times. The V gene is TRBV5-1, the J gene TRBJ2-3, with 10 nucleotides matching TRBD1. Germline V gene lookup returns CDR1 SGHRS and CDR2 YFSETQ. This CDR3 is built from 18 residues. V lost 4 bases to trimming and J lost 0 bases; unmatched junction nucleotides: 11. CDR3 sequence (DNA): TGCGCCAGCAGCCTCGGGACAGGGGAGACGTGGAGCACAGATACGCAGTATTTT. Residues: CASSLGTGETWSTDTQYF.

This clonotype was seen more than once but under ten times. The CDR3, as DNA: TGTGCCAGGGGGGGCTCGAACAATGAGCAGTTCTTC. It specifies CARGGSNNEQFF. This chain uses TRBV5-8 with TRBJ2-1; possibly TRBD1 or TRBD2 for D (6 bases each). The CDR3 spans 12 residues. Trimming cost V 8 bases and J 5 bases, with 11 bases left between them. Germline CDR1 SGHTS, CDR2 YDEGEE. The full variable domain, with the rest looked up from reference TRBV5-8 and TRBJ2-1, is EAGVTQSPTHLIKTRGQQATLRCSPISGHTSVYWYQQALGLGLQFLLWYDEGEERNRGNFPPRFSGRQFPNYSSELNVNALELEDSALYLCARGGSNNEQFFGPGTRLTVL.

This clonotype was counted only a few times. The CDR3, as DNA: TGCAGTGCTAGAGGGTGGGACACCGGATCCGTTGCGGAAGAGCTGTTTTTT. Encoded protein: CSARGWDTGSVAEELFF. The chain employs TRBV20-1 and TRBJ2-2, with D possibly matching TRBD1 (6 bases). The length of the CDR3 is 17 residues. V was clipped by 1 base and J by 11 bases, with 26 bases between them. Germline V lookup: CDR1 DFQATT, CDR2 SNEGSKA (reference sequence).

In this sample, this clonotype turned up a few times. The genes are TRBV5-1 and TRBJ1-1, with D tentatively TRBD1 (6 bases). With 4 bases removed from V and 5 bases from J, the gap between germline ends came to 12 bases. CDR1 SGHRS and CDR2 YFSETQ come from the germline V gene. The CDR3 contains 13 residues. The CDR3 protein is CASSQQGGTEAFF. DNA for the CDR3: TGCGCCAGCAGCCAACAGGGTGGGACTGAAGCTTTCTTT. The full variable domain, rest sourced from reference TRBV5-1 and TRBJ1-1, is KAGVTQTPRYLIKTRGQQVTLSCSPISGHRSVSWYQQTPGQGLQFLFEYFSETQRNKGNFPGRFSGRQFSNSRSEMNVSTLELGDSALYLCASSQQGGTEAFFGQGTRLTVV.

This chain joins TRBV20-1 and TRBJ2-1, with D maybe TRBD2 (5 bases). Per germline, CDR1 DFQATT and CDR2 SNEGSKA (reference sequence). V shed 3 bases and J shed 1 base, with 19 bases lying between them. There are 17 residues in the CDR3. Here the CDR3 DNA reads TGCAGTGCTAGGTCACTGTTGGACTCTAAGTCCTACAATGAGCAGTTCTTC. Its protein is CSARSLLDSKSYNEQFF.